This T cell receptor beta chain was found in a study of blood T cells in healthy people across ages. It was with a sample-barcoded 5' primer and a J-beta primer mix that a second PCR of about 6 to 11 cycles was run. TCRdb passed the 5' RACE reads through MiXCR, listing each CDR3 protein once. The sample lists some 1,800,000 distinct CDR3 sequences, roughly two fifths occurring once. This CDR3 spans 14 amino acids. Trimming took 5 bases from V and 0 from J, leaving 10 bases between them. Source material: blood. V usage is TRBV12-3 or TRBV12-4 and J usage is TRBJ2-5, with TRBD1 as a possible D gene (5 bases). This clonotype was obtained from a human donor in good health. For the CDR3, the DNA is TGTGCCAGCAGTAAAGGGGCGTACCAAGAGACCCAGTACTTC. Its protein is CASSKGAYQETQYF.